The next 11 T cell receptor beta chains were all read from a single sample in a study of T cell changes during pregnancy in multiple sclerosis. The data were produced by immunoSEQ multiplex PCR, yet TCRdb's version contains in-frame clones alone and is incomplete. The sample includes more than 95,000 clones, around nine tenths of them seen just once. Sample: peripheral blood, taken after pregnancy. These receptor sequences come from a female donor with multiple sclerosis, enrolled in a pregnancy study.

The J gene is TRBJ1-4, the V gene TRBV5-1, with TRBD1 matching over 10 bases. Germline CDR1 and CDR2: SGHRS and YFSETQ. The junction had 3 bases not matched to a gene; V was cut back by 4 bases and J by 0 bases. This CDR3 has 16 amino acids. CDR3 in amino acids: CASSTGQGATNEKLFF. CDR3 DNA: TGCGCCAGCAGCACAGGACAGGGGGCAACTAATGAAAAACTGTTTTTT.

The CDR3 DNA is TGTGCCAGCGGGCGGGGGGTTGGCAATCAGCCCCAGCATTTT. Its translation is CASGRGVGNQPQHF. The chain has TRBV2 and TRBJ1-5, with D perhaps TRBD1 (5 bases). The germline V and J ends were trimmed by 8 bases and 2 bases, with 13 bases remaining between them. CDR1 and CDR2 (germline): SNHLY, FYNNEI. The CDR3 contains 14 residues.

The chain combines TRBV29-1 with TRBJ1-2; D is ambiguous. Germline V lookup: CDR1 SQVTM, CDR2 ANQGSEA. Trimming removed 1 base from V and 1 base from J, with 7 bases in between. The CDR3 covers 13 residues. CDR3 bases: TGCAGCGTTGAAGGGCCGGGTAACTATGGCTACACCTTC. This codes for CSVEGPGNYGYTF.

This clone has just one count. This chain links TRBV19 with TRBJ1-2; TRBD1 might be the D (6 bases). This CDR3 has 11 amino acids. Trimming shortened V by 6 bases and J by 8 bases, and 10 bases separated the two germline ends. The germline V gene has CDR1 LNHDA and CDR2 SQIVND (reference sequence). The CDR3 loop reads CASSWTAGYTF. The CDR3 DNA reads as TGTGCCAGTAGCTGGACAGCCGGCTACACCTTC.

The chain carries TRBV4-1 and TRBJ2-1, with D maybe TRBD2 (5 bases). Germline V gene lookup returns CDR1 MGHRA and CDR2 YSYEKL. This CDR3 region has 15 residues. Trimming pared 5 bases from V and 4 bases from J, leaving 15 bases between. The CDR3 here is CASSSGVAPYNEQFF. The CDR3 nucleotides are TGCGCCAGCAGCTCCGGGGTAGCACCTTACAATGAGCAGTTCTTC.

V gene TRBV9 combines with J gene TRBJ2-2, with 8 bases fitting TRBD1. V shed 4 bases and J 7 bases; nucleotides not matched to a gene: 6. The CDR3 sequence is 14 residues long. CDR1 is SGDLS and CDR2 is YYNGEE in the germline V gene. CDR3 sequence: CASSRTGRNGELFF. In nucleotides, the CDR3 is TGTGCCAGCAGCCGGACAGGGAGGAACGGGGAGCTGTTTTTT. The complete variable domain, with remaining parts taken from reference TRBV9 and TRBJ2-2, reads DSGVTQTPKHLITATGQRVTLRCSPRSGDLSVYWYQQSLDQGLQFLIQYYNGEERAKGNILERFSAQQFPDLHSELNLSSLELGDSALYFCASSRTGRNGELFFGEGSRLTVL.

The rearrangement uses TRBV2 and TRBJ2-5; tentatively, D is TRBD2 (5 bases). The CDR3 totals 15 residues. Trimming took 10 bases from V and 3 from J, leaving 21 bases between them. In germline, CDR1 is SNHLY, CDR2 FYNNEI. The CDR3 DNA reads TGTGCCACCCGACTAAATAGGTTTGAGGAAGAGACCCAGTACTTC. Protein sequence: CATRLNRFEEETQYF.

The chain carries TRBV4-3 and TRBJ2-3; unclear D gene. Trimming shortened V by 0 bases and J by 7 bases, and 11 bases separated the two germline ends. The CDR3 runs to 14 residues. The germline V gene has CDR1 LGHNA and CDR2 YSLEER. CDR3 bases: TGCGCCAGCAGCCAAGATACAACCTCCTATACGCAGTATTTT. Translation: CASSQDTTSYTQYF.

The chain uses TRBV7-3 and TRBJ2-1, with TRBD2 matching over 11 bases. With V trimmed by 4 bases and J by 7 bases, 6 bases remained unmatched. The CDR3 length is 15 residues. The germline V gene encodes CDR1 SGHTA and CDR2 FQGTGA. DNA of the CDR3: TGTGCCAGCAGCTCAGGGACTAGCGGAAGGAATGAGCAGTTCTTC. Translating it yields CASSSGTSGRNEQFF.

This clone was recorded once. The V and J genes are TRBV4-3 and TRBJ2-5, with TRBD1 matching over 7 bases. The germline V gene encodes CDR1 LGHNA and CDR2 YSLEER. V was pared by 3 bases and J by 0 bases, with 7 bases of the junction left unmatched. This CDR3 is 16 amino acids long. The CDR3 here is CASSQTGQMYQETQYF. As DNA, the CDR3 is TGCGCCAGCAGCCAGACGGGACAGATGTACCAAGAGACCCAGTACTTC.

This chain links TRBV28 with TRBJ1-1, with D tentatively TRBD1 (6 bases). Germline V gene sequence: CDR1 MDHEN, CDR2 SYDVKM. The CDR3 sequence is 15 residues long. V shed 1 base and J shed 3 bases, with 12 bases lying between them. CDR3 nucleotide sequence: TGTGCCAGCAGTTTATTGGGGGGGGCGCACACTGAAGCTTTCTTT. Protein: CASSLLGGAHTEAFF.